The entry that follows covers one T cell receptor beta chain sequence. Sequenced material consisted of expressed TCRB transcripts (all of the isolated RNA was reverse transcribed). Produced via immunoSEQ multiplex PCR; TCRdb's table is partial and in-frame only. Among a few hundred thousand clones listed, roughly 14% were seen once. The sample belongs to a study of beta chain features in type 1 diabetes. Study background: All of the samples together had 95 million to 140 million sorted cells examined.

This clonotype was obtained from a man aged 30-40 years in good health. Material for sequencing was naive CD4+ T cells from blood.

For the CDR3, the DNA is TGCGCTGTAACATGGGACAGGAACACTGAAGCTTTCTTT. Translated: CAVTWDRNTEAFF. The chain joins TRBV29-1 to TRBJ1-1; 7 positions match TRBD1. CDR1 and CDR2 (germline): SQVTM, ANQGSEA. The CDR3 is made up of 13 amino acids.